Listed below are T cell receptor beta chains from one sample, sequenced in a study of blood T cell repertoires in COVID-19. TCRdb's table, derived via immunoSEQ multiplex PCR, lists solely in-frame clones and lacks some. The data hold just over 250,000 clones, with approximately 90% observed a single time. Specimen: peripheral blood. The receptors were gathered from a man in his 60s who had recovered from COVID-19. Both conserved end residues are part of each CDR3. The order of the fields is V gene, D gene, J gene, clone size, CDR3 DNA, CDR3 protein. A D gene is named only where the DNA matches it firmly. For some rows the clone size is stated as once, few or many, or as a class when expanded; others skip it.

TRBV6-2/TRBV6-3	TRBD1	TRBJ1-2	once	TGTGCCAGCAGTACGACAGGGTCTGGTGGCTACACCTTC	CASSTTGSGGYTF
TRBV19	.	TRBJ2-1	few	TGTGCCAGTGGCAACGGGGCTAGCGTGGTCAATGAGCAGTTCTTC	CASGNGASVVNEQFF
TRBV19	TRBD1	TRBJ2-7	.	TGTGCCAGTAGTATGACAGGGGCCACCTACGAGCAGTACTTC	CASSMTGATYEQYF
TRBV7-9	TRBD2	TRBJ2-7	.	TGTGCCAGCAGCTGGGGGAGGGATTCCTACGAGCAGTACTTC	CASSWGRDSYEQYF
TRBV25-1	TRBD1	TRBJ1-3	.	TGTGCCAGCAGTGCGGGGACAGGGCCGGGAAACACCATATATTTT	CASSAGTGPGNTIYF
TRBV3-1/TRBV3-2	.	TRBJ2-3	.	TGTGCCAGCAGCCTGGGACTTAACACAGATACGCAGTATTTT	CASSLGLNTDTQYF
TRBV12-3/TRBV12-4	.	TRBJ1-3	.	TGTGCCAGCAGTTTCAGTGGAAACACCATATATTTT	CASSFSGNTIYF
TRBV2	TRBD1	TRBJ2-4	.	TGTGCCAGCAGAGGACAGGGCGTCAACAAAAACATTCAGTACTTC	CASRGQGVNKNIQYF
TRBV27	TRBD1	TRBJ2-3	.	TGTGCCAGCAAGATCGCGGGACAGGCCAGGAAAGCCACAGATACGCAGTATTTT	CASKIAGQARKATDTQYF
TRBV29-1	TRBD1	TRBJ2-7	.	TGCAGCGTTGAAGGTCCACCGGGACAGGGGGCCTACGAGCAGTACTTC	CSVEGPPGQGAYEQYF
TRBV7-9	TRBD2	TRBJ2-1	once	TGTGCCAGCCGATCCGGGACTAACTACAATGAGCAGTTCTTC	CASRSGTNYNEQFF
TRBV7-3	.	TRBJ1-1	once	TGTGCCAGCAGCCCCAATGGGCAGATGAACACTGAAGCTTTCTTT	CASSPNGQMNTEAFF
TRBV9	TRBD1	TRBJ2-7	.	TGTGCCAGCAGCGTAGGAGGGGGCAGCCAAACCTACGAGCAGTACTTC	CASSVGGGSQTYEQYF
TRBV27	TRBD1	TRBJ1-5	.	TGTGCCAGCAGGCTGGGACAGCTAGCAGGTCAGCCCCAGCATTTT	CASRLGQLAGQPQHF
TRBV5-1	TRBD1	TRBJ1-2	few	TGCGCCAGCAGCTTCGGGCAGGGGGCGATAGGCTACACCTTC	CASSFGQGAIGYTF
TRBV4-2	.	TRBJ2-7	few	TGTGCCAGCAGCCAAGTTGGGACACCCTACTACGAGCAGTACTTC	CASSQVGTPYYEQYF
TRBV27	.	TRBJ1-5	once	TGTGCCAGCAGTTTATTAGGGAGCGGCAATCAGCCCCAGCATTTT	CASSLLGSGNQPQHF
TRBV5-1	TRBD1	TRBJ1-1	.	TGCGCCAGCAGCCTTGACAGGGGGCGCGAAGCTTTCTTT	CASSLDRGREAFF
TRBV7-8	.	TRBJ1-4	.	TGTGCCAGCAGCTTATGGGGGGGCCTTAATGAAAAACTGTTTTTT	CASSLWGGLNEKLFF
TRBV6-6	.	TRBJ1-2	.	TGTGCCAGCAGTTACAAACAGGGCACTAACTATGGCTACACCTTC	CASSYKQGTNYGYTF
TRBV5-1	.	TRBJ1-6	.	TGCGCCAGCAGCTTGGACGGTGGAGGCCAGAGCTCCTATAATTCACCCCTCCACTTT	CASSLDGGGQSSYNSPLHF
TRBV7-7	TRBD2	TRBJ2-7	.	TGTGCCAGCAGCTTAGGGGAGGGTGTCTACGAGCAGTACTTC	CASSLGEGVYEQYF
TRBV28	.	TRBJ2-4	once	TGTGCCAGCAGTTGGGGCCGAAACATTCAGTACTTC	CASSWGRNIQYF
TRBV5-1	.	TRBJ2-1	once	TGCGCCAGCAGGCGAAGTAGTGAATACAATGAGCAGTTCTTC	CASRRSSEYNEQFF
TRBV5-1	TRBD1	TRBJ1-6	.	TGCGCCAGCAGCTTGGAGTCGGGACAGGGGAATTCACCCCTCCACTTT	CASSLESGQGNSPLHF
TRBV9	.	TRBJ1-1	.	TGTGCCAGCAGCCCCCAGGGGATAGTGAACACTGAAGCTTTCTTT	CASSPQGIVNTEAFF
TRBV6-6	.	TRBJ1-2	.	TGTGCCAGCACCTCGACAGCATCTAACTATGGCTACACCTTC	CASTSTASNYGYTF
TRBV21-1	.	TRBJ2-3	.	TGTGCCAGCAGCAAAGTTTGCGAGGCAGGGGGGATTTGTTATACGCAGTATTTT	CASSKVCEAGGICYTQYF
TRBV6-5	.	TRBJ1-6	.	TGTGCCCAGACCGGACAGCCTTATAATTCACCCCTCCACTTT	CAQTGQPYNSPLHF
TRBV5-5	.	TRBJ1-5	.	TGTGCCAGCAGCTTTCAGGGCAGGGGTAGCAATCAGCCCCAGCATTTT	CASSFQGRGSNQPQHF
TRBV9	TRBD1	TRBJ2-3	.	TGTGCCAGCAGCTTGACAGGGGCAACAGATACGCAGTATTTT	CASSLTGATDTQYF
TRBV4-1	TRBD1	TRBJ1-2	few	TGCGCCAGCAGCCAAGCCGGGACAGCCTATGGCTACACCTTC	CASSQAGTAYGYTF
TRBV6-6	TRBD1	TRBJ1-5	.	TGTGCCAGCACCACCGCAGGGGGTATGGGCAATCAGCCCCAGCATTTT	CASTTAGGMGNQPQHF
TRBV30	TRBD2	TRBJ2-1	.	TGTGCCTGGAGTCGCGGACTAGCGGACAATGAGCAGTTCTTC	CAWSRGLADNEQFF
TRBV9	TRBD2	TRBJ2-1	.	TGTGCCAGCAGCGTAGGGAGAAGCGGGGCCTACAATGAGCAGTTCTTC	CASSVGRSGAYNEQFF
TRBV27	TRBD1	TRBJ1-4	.	TGTGCCAGCAGTAGGGGACAGCGCGTTACTAATGAAAAACTGTTTTTT	CASSRGQRVTNEKLFF
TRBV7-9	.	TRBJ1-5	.	TGTGCCAGCAGCTTAGTTGGAGGGAATCAGCCCCAGCATTTT	CASSLVGGNQPQHF
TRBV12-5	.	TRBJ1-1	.	TGTGCTAGTGGTTTGGTACACACGGGGACAACGAACACTGAAGCTTTCTTT	CASGLVHTGTTNTEAFF
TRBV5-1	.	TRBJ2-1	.	TGCGCCAGCAGCTTGGTTACAGATTACAATGAGCAGTTCTTC	CASSLVTDYNEQFF
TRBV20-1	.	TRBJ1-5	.	TGCAGTGCTAGTGGGCCTCCCAGGGCCCGGAGCAATCAGCCCCAGCATTTT	CSASGPPRARSNQPQHF
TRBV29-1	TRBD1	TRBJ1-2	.	TGCAGCGTTGCCCCAGCACAGGGGTCTGGCTACACCTTC	CSVAPAQGSGYTF
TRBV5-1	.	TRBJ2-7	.	TGCGCCAGCAGACGGCAGGACAGCTCCTACGAGCAGTACTTC	CASRRQDSSYEQYF
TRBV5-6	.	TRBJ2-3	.	TGTGCCAGCAGCTCATTAACGGCGGTCACTAGCACAGATACGCAGTATTTT	CASSSLTAVTSTDTQYF
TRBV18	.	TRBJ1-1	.	TGTGCCAGCTCACCGAACCGGGGTCCGGCTTTCTTT	CASSPNRGPAFF
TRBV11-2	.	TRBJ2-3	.	TGTGCCAGCAGCCGACTAAGCGACGGGACAGATACGCAGTATTTT	CASSRLSDGTDTQYF
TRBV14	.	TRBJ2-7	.	TGTGCCAGCAGCCATAAATTACAGGTCTCCTACGAGCAGTACTTC	CASSHKLQVSYEQYF
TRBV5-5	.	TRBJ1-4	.	TGTGCCAGCAGCCACGGATGGAAGGACAGTTTAAATGAAAAACTGTTTTTT	CASSHGWKDSLNEKLFF
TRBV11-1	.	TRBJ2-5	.	TGTGCCAGCAGCTTAGTTGCGGGTATCGAGACCCAGTACTTC	CASSLVAGIETQYF
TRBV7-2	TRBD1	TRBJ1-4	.	TGTGCCAGCAGCCCGGACAGGGGACATGAAAAACTGTTTTTT	CASSPDRGHEKLFF
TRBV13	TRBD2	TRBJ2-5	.	TGTGCCAGCACACTAGCGGAAGAAGAGACCCAGTACTTC	CASTLAEEETQYF